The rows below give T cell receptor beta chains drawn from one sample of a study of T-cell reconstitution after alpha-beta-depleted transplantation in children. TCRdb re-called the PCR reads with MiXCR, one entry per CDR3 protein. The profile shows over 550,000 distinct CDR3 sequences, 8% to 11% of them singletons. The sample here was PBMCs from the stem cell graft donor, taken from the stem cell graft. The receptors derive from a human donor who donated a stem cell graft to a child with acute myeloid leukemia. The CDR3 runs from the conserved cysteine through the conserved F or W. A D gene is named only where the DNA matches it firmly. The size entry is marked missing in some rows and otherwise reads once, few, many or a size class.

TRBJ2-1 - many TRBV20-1 TGCAGTGCCCCCGCTCCTAGCGAGGGGATTTACAATGAGCAGTTCTTC CSAPAPSEGIYNEQFF
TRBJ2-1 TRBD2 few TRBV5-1 TGCGCCAGCAGCTTGCGCACTACTAGCGTCCATAATGAGCAGTTCTTC CASSLRTTSVHNEQFF
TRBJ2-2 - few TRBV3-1 TGTGCCAGCAGCCTATGGCATAGCGCGCACGGGGAGCTGTTTTTT CASSLWHSAHGELFF
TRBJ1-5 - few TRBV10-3 TGTGCCATCAGTGAGGGGGGGACAAGCAATCAGCCCCAGCATTTT CAISEGGTSNQPQHF
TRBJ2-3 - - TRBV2 TGTTACGATCGGGAGATCGCAGATACGCAGTATTTT CYDREIADTQYF
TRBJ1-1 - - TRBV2 TGTGCCAGCAGTGAAGGGGGGACGGGAGCTTTCTTT CASSEGGTGAFF
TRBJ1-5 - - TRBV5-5 TGTGCCAGCAGCGCCTGGGGAGGGTTAAATCAGCCCCAGCATTTT CASSAWGGLNQPQHF
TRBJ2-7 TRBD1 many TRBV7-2 TGTGCCAGCAGCTCAACCCGCCGACAGGGATTATACGAGCAGTACTTC CASSSTRRQGLYEQYF
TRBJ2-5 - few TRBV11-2 TGTGCCAGCAGCTTATTCGTCGGGAGAGCCGAGGAGACCCAGTACTTC CASSLFVGRAEETQYF
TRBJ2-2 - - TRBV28 TGTGCCAGCAGTCTAGTCCAACGCGGGGAGCTGTTTTTT CASSLVQRGELFF
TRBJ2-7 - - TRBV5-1 TGCGCCAGCAGCTTCTCAGGGGTCGAGCAGTACTTC CASSFSGVEQYF
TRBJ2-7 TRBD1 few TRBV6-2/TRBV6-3 TGTGCCAGCAGTCTAACAACTACGGGACAGGTTTCGTACTTC CASSLTTTGQVSYF
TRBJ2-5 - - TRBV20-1 TGCAGTGCTGGGAAGACAGCCTTACAAGAGACCCAGTACTTC CSAGKTALQETQYF
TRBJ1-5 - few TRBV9 TGTGCCAGCAGCGTAGATGCCCTCAATCAGCCCCAGCATTTT CASSVDALNQPQHF
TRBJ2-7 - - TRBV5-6 TGTGCCAGCAGTTTCGCTCGAAACTCCTACGAGCAGTACTTC CASSFARNSYEQYF
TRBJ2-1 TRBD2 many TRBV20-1 TGCAGTGCTAGGGTCGCGGGAGGCCATGAGCAGTTCTTC CSARVAGGHEQFF
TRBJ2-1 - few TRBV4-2 TGTGCCAGCAGCCAAGGGATTACCAGCTCCTACAATGAGCAGTTCTTC CASSQGITSSYNEQFF
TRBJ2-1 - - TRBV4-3 TGCGCCAGCAGCCAAGATGGAGGGGGAAACTACAATGAGCAGTTCTTC CASSQDGGGNYNEQFF
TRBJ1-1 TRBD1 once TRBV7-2 TGTGCCAGCAGCTTATTTTCGGGACAGGGTGGTACTGAAGCTTTCTTT CASSLFSGQGGTEAFF
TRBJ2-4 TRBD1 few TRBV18 TGTGCCAGCTCACCGGGGCAGGGGGATGTTGGCAAAAACATTCAGTACTTC CASSPGQGDVGKNIQYF
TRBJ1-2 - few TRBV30 TGTGCCTGGAGTCCTGGCGGAGCCATAGGGGGAGGCTACACCTTC CAWSPGGAIGGGYTF
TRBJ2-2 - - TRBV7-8 TGTGCCAGCAGCTTACTGTCGGGGAGTGGCACCGGGGAGCTGTTTTTT CASSLLSGSGTGELFF